In its sample, the clone carrying this T cell receptor beta chain was seen many times. The target antigen is unknown. This sample is part of a study of blood T cells in healthy people across ages. For the second PCR, which ran for about 7 to 11 cycles, a sample-barcoded 5' primer and a J-beta primer mix were used. Each sample yielded at least 2.5 million CDR3-containing paired-end reads. TCRdb re-called the 5' RACE reads with MiXCR, one entry per CDR3 protein. The repertoire holds 630,000 or so distinct CDR3 sequences, with about 30% as singletons. Study-wide points: The fall in TCR beta diversity per million T cells was roughly linear with age. Any changes in expanded clonotypes were possibly confounded, as donor CMV status remained unknown.

The junction had 11 bases not matched to a gene; V was cut back by 6 bases and J by 6 bases. The germline gives CDR1 SQVTM, CDR2 ANQGSEA. The CDR3 covers 15 residues. This sequence joins TRBV29-1 and TRBJ2-3; 11 bases fit TRBD1. The clonotype comes from an elderly woman in good health. The sequenced sample was blood. The CDR3 spells CSVAGTGGRLDTQYF. The CDR3 DNA is TGCAGCGTGGCCGGGACAGGGGGGAGACTGGATACGCAGTATTTT.